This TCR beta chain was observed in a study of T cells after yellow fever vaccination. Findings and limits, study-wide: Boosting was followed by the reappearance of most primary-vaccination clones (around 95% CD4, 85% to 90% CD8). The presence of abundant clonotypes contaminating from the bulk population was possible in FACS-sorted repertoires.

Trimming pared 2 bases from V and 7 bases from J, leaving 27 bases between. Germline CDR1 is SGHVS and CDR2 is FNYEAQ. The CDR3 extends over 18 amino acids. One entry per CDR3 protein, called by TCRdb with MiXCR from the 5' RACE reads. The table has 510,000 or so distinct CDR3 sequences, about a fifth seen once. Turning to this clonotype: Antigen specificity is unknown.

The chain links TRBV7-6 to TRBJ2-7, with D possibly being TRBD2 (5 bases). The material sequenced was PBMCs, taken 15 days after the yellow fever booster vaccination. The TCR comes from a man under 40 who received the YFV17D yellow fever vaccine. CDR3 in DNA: TGTGCCAGCAGCTTAAACCGGGGTCCGACCGCTACGAAGCAGGAGCAGTACTTC. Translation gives CASSLNRGPTATKQEQYF. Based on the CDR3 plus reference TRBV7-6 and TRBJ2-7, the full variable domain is GAGVSQSPRYKVTKRGQDVALRCDPISGHVSLYWYRQALGQGPEFLTYFNYEAQQDKSGLPNDRFSAERPEGSISTLTIQRTEQRDSAMYRCASSLNRGPTATKQEQYFGPGTRLTVT.